These 10 T cell receptor beta chains were sequenced from one sample in a study of radiation and T cells in renal cell carcinoma. Repertoires were generated with immunoSEQ multiplex PCR, while TCRdb's copy carries only in-frame clones and drops some. The sample yields approximately 51,000 clones, 83% seen once. Time point of the sample: baseline pretreatment blood. As for treatment: 15 Gy SBRT to primary tumor, nephrectomy 4 weeks later. The sequencing here drew on blood, taken from a patient whose treatment included radiotherapy and nephrectomy. These receptors were obtained from a woman between 70 and 85 years old with renal cell carcinoma.

This rearrangement joins TRBV5-4 to TRBJ2-7; no reliable D call. The germline CDR1 and CDR2 sequences are SGHNT and YYREEE (reference sequence). With 5 bases removed from V and 5 bases from J, the gap between germline ends came to 17 bases. The CDR3 is made up of 14 amino acids. The CDR3 DNA sequence: TGTGCCAGCAGAGGGCACAGCACGAGGAACGAGCAGTACTTC. It specifies CASRGHSTRNEQYF.

The rearrangement links TRBV7-9 to TRBJ2-4; no firm D call. The germline V gene encodes CDR1 SEHNR and CDR2 FQNEAQ (reference sequence). Trimming removed 6 bases at V and 2 bases at J, with 11 bases between. The CDR3 has 14 residues. CDR3 bases: TGTGCCAGCAGGATGGTTCGGTCCAAAAACATTCAGTACTTC. Its protein is CASRMVRSKNIQYF.

The chain combines TRBV27 with TRBJ1-2; possible D gene TRBD1, 6 bases. Between the trimmed V and J ends, which lost 2 bases and 8 bases, there was a span of 15 bases. Germline values: CDR1 MNHEY, CDR2 SMNVEV (reference sequence). This CDR3 contains 14 residues. The CDR3 sequence: CASSLSPPGAGYTF. The CDR3 region has the DNA TGTGCCAGCAGTTTAAGCCCTCCGGGGGCGGGCTACACCTTC.

The chain is built from TRBV18 and TRBJ2-7; 7 bases are shared with TRBD1. Germline CDR1 is KGHSH and CDR2 is LQKENI. The CDR3 runs 14 residues. The ends lost 3 bases at V and 2 bases at J; junction bases unmatched: 4. For the CDR3, the DNA is TGTGCCAGCTCACCTACCGACAGGGCCTACGAGCAGTACTTC. Amino acid sequence: CASSPTDRAYEQYF.

For the CDR3, the DNA is TGTGCCAGCAGCCCATCGACTAGCGGGGGGGTTGGGCAGTATTTT. This encodes CASSPSTSGGVGQYF. The chain is built from TRBV7-6 and TRBJ2-3; TRBD2 matches at 14 bases. Germline V gene sequence: CDR1 SGHVS, CDR2 FNYEAQ. The CDR3 length is 15 residues. Trimming took 5 bases from V and 11 from J; bases not matched to a gene: 9.

The chain links TRBV19 to TRBJ1-6, with a weak D call TRBD1 (5 bases). This CDR3 comprises 14 residues. Germline-derived CDR1 and CDR2 are LNHDA and SQIVND (reference sequence). Trimming took off 7 bases at V and 9 bases at J, with 16 bases between the two ends. The CDR3 sequence: CASKGPRDSSPLHF. CDR3 nucleotides: TGTGCCAGTAAGGGTCCCCGGGACTCTTCACCCCTCCACTTT.

This clone was recorded once. This sequence joins TRBV29-1 and TRBJ2-7; 8 bases align to TRBD1. This CDR3 is built from 12 residues. V lost 5 bases to trimming and J lost 1 base; unmatched junction nucleotides: 1. Looked up from germline, CDR1 is SQVTM and CDR2 is ANQGSEA. The chain's CDR3 is CSVRTGSYEQYF. CDR3 DNA: TGCAGCGTTCGGACAGGGTCCTACGAGCAGTACTTC.

This chain uses TRBV19 with TRBJ1-6; weak D call: TRBD1 (5 bases). V lost 3 bases to trimming and J lost 2 bases, with 17 bases between them. The CDR3 has 18 amino acids. CDR1 is LNHDA, CDR2 SQIVND, per germline (reference sequence). CDR3 amino acids: CASSMGGAASAYNSPLHF. The CDR3 DNA reads as TGTGCCAGTAGTATGGGAGGGGCGGCCTCTGCCTATAATTCACCCCTCCACTTT.

V gene TRBV1 combines with J gene TRBJ1-5. TRBV1 is a known pseudogene. This CDR3 region has 20 residues. DNA of the CDR3: TGCACCAGCAGCCACCCCCTCGGGACCGAGGCCACATGTTACAATCAGCCCCAGCATTTT. Translation gives CTSSHPLGTEATCYNQPQHF.

The J gene is TRBJ1-2, the V gene TRBV19; 9 bases fit TRBD1. The V segment lost 5 bases and the J segment 8 bases; nucleotides outside the gene matches: 12. Germline CDR1 reads LNHDA; CDR2 reads SQIVND (reference sequence). CDR3 length equals 15 residues. The CDR3 nucleotides are TGTGCCAGTAGTGGGAGCTTGGACAGGGGTCTCGGCTACACCTTC. It codes for CASSGSLDRGLGYTF.